This T cell receptor (beta chain) appears in the sequencing data of a study of CD8+ T cells in alopecia areata. At the level of the study: Each of the treated patients was given oral tofacitinib, 5 to 10 mg twice daily, for moderate-to-severe alopecia areata. Treated patients received severity scores based on the percentage of scalp area affected. Study outcomes and limitations: It was observed that many expanded lesional clones persisted in scalp and blood during tofacitinib. Compared with normal scalp, lesional scalp had higher clonality and more expanded CD8+ clones.

This clone was detected ten times or more. Its cognate antigen is unknown. Extraction and reverse transcription of RNA yielded cDNA as the sequencing template. Produced via immunoSEQ multiplex PCR; TCRdb's table is partial and in-frame only. The data show hundreds of thousands of clones, roughly 63% seen once. The treatment denotes: oral pan-JAK inhibitor, 5-10 mg twice daily. Germline CDR1 is MGHRA and CDR2 is YSYEKL. This CDR3 region has 15 residues. Between the trimmed V and J ends, which lost 2 bases and 7 bases, there was a span of 14 bases. This rearrangement joins TRBV4-1 to TRBJ1-4, with D tentatively TRBD1 (5 bases). Sample: CD4+ T cells sorted from blood, taken around week 54, from a patient treated with tofacitinib. The TCR comes from a human donor with alopecia areata. The CDR3 nucleotides are TGCGCCAGCAGCCAACTCTTGGGGGGACCTGAAAAACTGTTTTTT. As protein: CASSQLLGGPEKLFF.